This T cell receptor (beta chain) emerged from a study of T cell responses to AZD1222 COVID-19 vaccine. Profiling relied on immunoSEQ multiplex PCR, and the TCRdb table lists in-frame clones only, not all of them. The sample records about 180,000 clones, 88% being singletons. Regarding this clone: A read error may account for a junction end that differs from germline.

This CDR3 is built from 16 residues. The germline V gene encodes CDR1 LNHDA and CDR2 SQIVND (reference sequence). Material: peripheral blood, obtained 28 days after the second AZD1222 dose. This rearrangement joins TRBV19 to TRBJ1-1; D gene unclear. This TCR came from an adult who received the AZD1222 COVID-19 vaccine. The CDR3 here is CASSMFREGVNAEAFF. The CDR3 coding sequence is TGTGCCAGTAGTATGTTTCGGGAAGGAGTGAACGCTGAAGCTTTCTTT.